This TCR beta chain was sequenced during a study of lymphopenia after photon versus proton radiotherapy. The CDR3 loop spans 13 amino acids. The germline V gene encodes CDR1 MRHNA and CDR2 SNTAGT. V was pared by 6 bases and J by 4 bases, with 12 bases between. Profiled with immunoSEQ multiplex PCR; TCRdb holds only in-frame clones, not every one. The data contain around 160,000 clones, around 85% of them singletons. The source material was peripheral blood, sampled from a patient treated with photon-based radiotherapy. This sequence originates from a man aged 50 to 60 with gastric cancer. The chain joins TRBV6-4 to TRBJ1-1; TRBD1 is a possible D gene (6 bases). The CDR3 region is CASSREGGTEAFF. CDR3 DNA sequence: TGTGCCAGCAGCCGGGAAGGGGGCACTGAAGCTTTCTTT.